The present TCR beta chain was sequenced within a study of tumor and adjacent non-tumor tissue in lung cancer. Study-wide context: The cohort had about 12 adenocarcinoma, a couple of squamous cell and 1 small cell patients. Each sample yielded around 4 million productive TCRbeta reads on average.

TCRbeta libraries were built with three rounds of nested PCR, modified from ARM-PCR. From the multiplex PCR reads, TCRdb called clonotypes with MiXCR, one entry per CDR3 protein. The sample lists roughly 74,000 distinct CDR3 sequences, over 65% seen once, with approximately 40% in the top ten. General study findings and limits: Compared with tumor, normal lung showed significantly lower TCR diversity.

This CDR3 has 18 residues. In germline, CDR1 is DFQATT, CDR2 SNEGSKA (reference sequence). This sample's RNA came from whole unsorted tissue. The normal lung tissue was taken more than 3 cm from the tumor edge. Concerning this clonotype itself: What it binds is unknown. The CDR3 does not close with the conserved phenylalanine or tryptophan, likely indicating a read error.

Sequenced: distant non-tumor lung tissue. J is TRBJ2-2 and V is TRBV20-1, with 10 nucleotides matching TRBD2. This TCR derives from an older man with non-small cell lung cancer. The DNA of the CDR3 is TGCAGTGCTAGAGATATGGAGCGGGGGGGCGTAGACACCGGGAAGCTGTTTATT. This encodes CSARDMERGGVDTGKLFI.